This is a list of T cell receptor beta chains from one sample in a study of blood T cells in healthy people across ages. MiXCR, applied by TCRdb to the 5' RACE reads, yields one record per CDR3 protein. The sample gives about 1 million distinct CDR3 sequences, around 43% of which show up once; approximately 20% is in the top ten. Sequencing input: blood. Receptors were obtained from a woman aged 55-69 years in good health. The CDR3 runs from the conserved cysteine through the conserved F or W. The D gene is left open where the match is weak. Part of the rows lack a size; the others show once, few, many or a class for expanded clones.

TGTGCCAGCTCACCAGAAGGGACGGGGCAGTATTTT CASSPEGTGQYF - - TRBV18 12 TRBJ2-3
TGTGCCAGCAGCGTAGAGTGGACAGGGCTCAGTGAGCAGTTCTTC CASSVEWTGLSEQFF TRBD1 - TRBV9 15 TRBJ2-1
TGTGCCAGCAGCCCGATTGGACAGTACAATGAGCAGTTCTTC CASSPIGQYNEQFF - - TRBV27 14 TRBJ2-1
TGCAGTGCTAGCCGACGCGCACGAACTAGCACAGATACGCAGTATTTT CSASRRARTSTDTQYF - - TRBV20-1 16 TRBJ2-3
TGTGCCAGCAGCTTAAACCCCCCAAACTCCTACAATGAGCAGTTCTTC CASSLNPPNSYNEQFF - - TRBV11-2 16 TRBJ2-1
TGCAGTGCTAGAGTCAACGCGGAGACCCAGTACTTC CSARVNAETQYF - few TRBV20-1 12 TRBJ2-5
TGTGCTAGTGGTCCGGGACTAGGTACAGATACGCAGTATTTT CASGPGLGTDTQYF TRBD2 few TRBV12-5 14 TRBJ2-3
TGCGCCAGCAGTCGAGGAGCGGGAGGTTCCTACGAGCAGTACTTC CASSRGAGGSYEQYF TRBD2 few TRBV5-1 15 TRBJ2-7
TGCAGTGCTAGAGGCCTGGGATACAATGAGCAGTTCTTC CSARGLGYNEQFF - - TRBV20-1 13 TRBJ2-1
TGTGTCAGCAGCGTTGGACTAGGTACTAACGAAAAACTGTTTTTT CVSSVGLGTNEKLFF - - TRBV7-2 15 TRBJ1-4
TGTGCCAGCAGTTCGTATTCTGCCGAGCAGTACTTC CASSSYSAEQYF - few TRBV6-5 12 TRBJ2-7
TGCAGCGTTGGACTAGCGGGAGGACTCACAGATACGCAGTATTTT CSVGLAGGLTDTQYF TRBD2 - TRBV29-1 15 TRBJ2-3
TGTGCCAGCATCCGACAGGGTTTCAGTCAGCCCCAGCATTTT CASIRQGFSQPQHF TRBD1 - TRBV6-1 14 TRBJ1-5
TGTGCCAGCAGTGAATCTGCAACTAATGAAAAACTGTTTTTT CASSESATNEKLFF - - TRBV6-1 14 TRBJ1-4
TGTGCCAGCAGCGCCTCAGGCTTGGGGTCAGGGGAGGAGACCCAGTACTTC CASSASGLGSGEETQYF - - TRBV7-6 17 TRBJ2-5
TGTGCCAGCAGCTTACCAGGGCTTCGAGAGACCCAGTACTTC CASSLPGLRETQYF - - TRBV7-3 14 TRBJ2-5
TGTGCCAGCAGTCCTGGGACTAGTCAAGATACGCAGTATTTT CASSPGTSQDTQYF TRBD2 few TRBV2 14 TRBJ2-3
TGTGCCAGCAGTTCGACTGGCGGAGGCTGGCCGTTCTTC CASSSTGGGWPFF - few TRBV28 13 TRBJ2-1
TGTGCCAGCAGCTTTTCCTTAGGGTGGCAAGAGACCCAGTTCTTC CASSFSLGWQETQFF - - TRBV7-6 15 TRBJ2-1
TGTGCCAGCAGCTGGAACGGGGGTGGAGGCTCCTACGAGCAGTACTTC CASSWNGGGGSYEQYF - - TRBV13 16 TRBJ2-7
TGCAGTGGGCGGGACAGGGGAGTCTATGGCTACACCTTC CSGRDRGVYGYTF TRBD1 - TRBV20-1 13 TRBJ1-2
TGTGCCAGCAGCCCACGCGGTCGAAGGGATGAGCAGTTCTTC CASSPRGRRDEQFF - - TRBV3-1 14 TRBJ2-1